This is a list of T cell receptor beta chains from one sample in a study of T cell repertoires in cytomegalovirus infection. In TCRdb, the reads were re-called with MiXCR into one record per CDR3 protein. In the table there are 200,000 to 300,000 distinct CDR3 sequences, about 12% of which are singletons. The sample comprised PBMCs. The receptors here all came from a human donor in good health (CMV status not recorded). Some clones in this sample may be carry-over from other donors' samples. The CDR3 runs from the conserved cysteine through the conserved F or W. D genes are given only for firm matches. Clone size is not always given. Where it is, it says once, few, many or a class for expanded clones.

J gene | clone size | V gene | D gene | CDR3 DNA | CDR3 protein
TRBJ1-2 | NA | TRBV29-1 | NA | TGCAGCGTTGGGCGACAGGCGGGATATGGCTACACCTTC | CSVGRQAGYGYTF
TRBJ2-5 | few | TRBV6-2/TRBV6-3 | NA | TGTGCCAGCAGTCTCGGACAAATTGCGGCGGAGACCCAGTACTTC | CASSLGQIAAETQYF
TRBJ2-3 | many | TRBV12-3/TRBV12-4 | TRBD2 | TGTGCCAGCAGTCCTTCCAGACTAGCATATCGAACTACGCAGTATTTT | CASSPSRLAYRTTQYF
TRBJ2-7 | many | TRBV7-2 | TRBD2 | TGTGCCAGCAGCTTAGCCACTAGCGGACCCTACGAGCAGTACTTC | CASSLATSGPYEQYF
TRBJ2-3 | many | TRBV7-2 | TRBD2 | TGTGCCAGCAGCCCCCCAAGCGGGAGGGATACGCAGTATTTT | CASSPPSGRDTQYF
TRBJ2-1 | many | TRBV7-8 | TRBD2 | TGTGCCAGCAGCTATAGCGGGAGCACCACACTAAGGAGGAATGAGCAGTTCTTC | CASSYSGSTTLRRNEQFF
TRBJ2-4 | many | TRBV28 | NA | TGTGCCAGCAGCCTCCAGGAAAACATTCAGTACTTC | CASSLQENIQYF
TRBJ1-1 | many | TRBV5-4 | TRBD1 | TGTGCCAGCAGAGTTTCCGGGACAGTGAACACTGAAGCTTTCTTT | CASRVSGTVNTEAFF
TRBJ1-2 | NA | TRBV6-1 | NA | TGTGCCAGCACCCTGGCAGGGCGGAACTATGGCTACACCTTC | CASTLAGRNYGYTF
TRBJ2-1 | few | TRBV28 | NA | TGTGCCAGCGGGGGGGACATCAACTCCTACAATGAGCAGTTCTTC | CASGGDINSYNEQFF
TRBJ2-1 | NA | TRBV29-1 | TRBD1 | TGCAGCGTTGCAGGGGGCAATGAGCAGTTCTTC | CSVAGGNEQFF
TRBJ2-7 | few | TRBV20-1 | NA | TGCAGTGCTAGCGCAGAGGCCGCCTCCGACGAGCAGTACTTC | CSASAEAASDEQYF
TRBJ1-2 | few | TRBV3-1 | NA | TGTGCCAGCAGCGCCCGTTGGACACCCAACTATGGCTACACCTTC | CASSARWTPNYGYTF